The subject of this entry is one T cell receptor (beta chain). The table lists this clone with a count of one. Its antigen is not yet known. The sample holds no much larger clone one base away, and base qualities are not on file. The immunoSEQ Assay, a bias-controlled multiplex PCR, was used to amplify TCRbeta CDR3 regions from genomic DNA. The authors' analysis ran thus. Nucleated cell counts per sample were estimated from amplification of reference gene primers within the assay. Sequence reads were collapsed and filtered to measure the absolute abundance of every unique TCRbeta CDR3 rearrangement. For each sample, productive Simpson clonality was calculated by taking the square root of Simpson's diversity index across productive rearrangements. TCRdb retrieved this table from immuneACCESS and kept in-frame rearrangements only. Not all clones are present; in checked studies, unresolved V genes account for under half, and no reason is known for the remainder. Clonal size and the V and J genes are those of that table, whereas D and trimming came from the DNA. Across this sample there are 150,000 to 200,000 clones, with around three quarters seen only once. The ten largest clones take up roughly 8.4% of the sample.

The data derive from a study of blood T cell repertoires in COVID-19 (TCRdb year 2020). Context from the whole study: Samples covering the acute and convalescent phases of COVID-19 were provided by collaborators in the United States, Italy and Spain. The material from the prospective study consisted of cDNA or gDNA derived from T cells, B-cell-depleted T cells, or PBMCs. The dataset comprised deeply sampled blood TCRbeta repertoires from subjects exposed to, actively infected with, or recovered from COVID-19. The repertoires were released in a freely available public database meant as a resource for research on the immune response to SARS-CoV-2. Samples were obtained from the ongoing ImmuneRACE study (first 160 participants) and from 1,254 subjects provided by 6 global collaborators. A de-identified subject ID, COVID-19 status, age in years and sex were almost always included in the sample metadata. Where available, HLA class I and class II types were taken from metadata supplied by the sample provider and were not determined by assay-based typing. Broader findings and caveats from the paper: The quantity of clinical and demographic metadata differed by source and by participant and was supplied without curation.

The collaborating institutions used their own protocols to collect whole blood in K2EDTA tubes. For TCRbeta analysis, collaborator samples were shipped as frozen whole blood, as isolated PBMCs, or as DNA extracted from either sample type. Sequenced sample: peripheral blood. The TCR sequence derives from a man aged 55-75 years with acute or convalescent COVID-19.

The encoded CDR3 is CAWSVGGQEKLFF. The DNA reads TGTGCCTGGAGTGTTGGGGGCCAGGAAAAACTGTTTTTT. In this chain, TRBV30 is recombined with TRBJ1-4, with TRBD1 perhaps the D gene, on 6 matching bases. Trimming at the junction amounts to 0 bases on V and 8 bases on J, and the germline ends lie 10 bases apart. The germline V gene (reference sequence) gives CDR1 as GTSNPN and CDR2 as SVGIG. The CDR3, cysteine through phenylalanine, is 13 amino acids long. The sequence is cut down to CDR3 DNA, 39 bases in frame from base 1.